This T cell receptor (beta chain) was documented in a study of graft-versus-host responses after intestinal transplantation. Background on the study: Recipients underwent multivisceral, liver-intestinal, or isolated intestinal transplants. Induction with anti-thymocyte globulin, then tacrolimus and steroids for about 3 years, was given to all recipients.

The germline V gene has CDR1 MNHEY and CDR2 SMNVEV (reference sequence). V was clipped by 5 bases and J by 0 bases; unmatched bases: 5. This CDR3 region has 16 residues. Profiled with immunoSEQ multiplex PCR; TCRdb holds only in-frame clones, not every one. The sample has about 71,000 clones, roughly 87% seen once. Concerning this clone itself: Antigen: not known.

The study's findings and limits: Association was observed between peak circulating GvH clone levels and early post-transplant HvG declines. GvH clones appeared in recipient marrow, some first in ileum or blood.

This TCR was sampled from a human donor who received an intestinal transplant. Sequencing used unstimulated CD8+ T cells sorted from spleen or lymph node cells, obtained before intestinal transplant. J is TRBJ2-4 and V is TRBV27; TRBD1 agrees at 9 bases. CDR3 protein: CASSPGQGIAKNIQYF. For the CDR3, the DNA is TGTGCCAGCAGTCCAGGACAGGGGATAGCCAAAAACATTCAGTACTTC.